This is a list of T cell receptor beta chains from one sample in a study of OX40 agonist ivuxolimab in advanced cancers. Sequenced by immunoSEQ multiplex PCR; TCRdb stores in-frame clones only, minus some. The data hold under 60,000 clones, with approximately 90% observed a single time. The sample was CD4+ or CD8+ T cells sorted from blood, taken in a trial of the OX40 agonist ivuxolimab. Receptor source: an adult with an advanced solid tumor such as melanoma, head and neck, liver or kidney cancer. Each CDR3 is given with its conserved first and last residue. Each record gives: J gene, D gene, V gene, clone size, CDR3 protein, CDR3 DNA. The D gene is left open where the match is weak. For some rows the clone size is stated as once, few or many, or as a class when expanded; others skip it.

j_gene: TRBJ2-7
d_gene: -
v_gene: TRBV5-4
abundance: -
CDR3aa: CASSLDAFSYEQYF
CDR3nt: TGTGCCAGCAGCTTGGACGCGTTCTCCTACGAGCAGTACTTC

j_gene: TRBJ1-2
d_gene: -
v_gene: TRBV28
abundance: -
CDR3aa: CASSFRRQPYGYTF
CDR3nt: TGTGCCAGCAGTTTTCGGAGACAGCCCTATGGCTACACCTTC

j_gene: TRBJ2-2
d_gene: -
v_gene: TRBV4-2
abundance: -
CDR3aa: CASSPRGAGTGELFF
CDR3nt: TGTGCCAGCAGCCCCCGGGGGGCGGGCACCGGGGAGCTGTTTTTT

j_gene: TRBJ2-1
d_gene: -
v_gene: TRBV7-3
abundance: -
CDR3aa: CASSSRTGYNEQFF
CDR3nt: TGTGCCAGCAGCTCTCGGACTGGATACAATGAGCAGTTCTTC

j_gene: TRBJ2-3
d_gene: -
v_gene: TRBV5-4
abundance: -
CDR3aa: CASSSWTGTDTQYF
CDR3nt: TGTGCCAGCAGCTCTTGGACTGGCACAGATACGCAGTATTTT

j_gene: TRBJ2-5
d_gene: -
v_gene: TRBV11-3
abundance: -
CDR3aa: CASSSRGGPQETQYF
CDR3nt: TGTGCCAGCAGCTCAAGAGGGGGTCCCCAAGAGACCCAGTACTTC

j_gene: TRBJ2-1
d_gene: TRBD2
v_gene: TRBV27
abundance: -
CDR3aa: CASSLWWEGLRNEQFF
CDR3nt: TGTGCCAGCAGTTTATGGTGGGAGGGCCTGAGGAATGAGCAGTTCTTC

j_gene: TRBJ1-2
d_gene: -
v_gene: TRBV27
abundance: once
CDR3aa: CASSPRVSYTF
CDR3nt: TGTGCCAGCAGTCCCAGGGTGAGCTACACCTTC

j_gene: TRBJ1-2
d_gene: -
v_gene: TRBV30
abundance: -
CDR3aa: CAWSPYEGFGGGAFNYGYTF
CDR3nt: TGTGCCTGGAGCCCATATGAGGGCTTTGGGGGAGGGGCGTTTAACTATGGCTACACCTTC

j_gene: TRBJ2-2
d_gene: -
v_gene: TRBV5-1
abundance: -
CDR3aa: CASSIQANTGELFF
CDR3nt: TGCGCCAGCAGCATACAGGCGAACACCGGGGAGCTGTTTTTT

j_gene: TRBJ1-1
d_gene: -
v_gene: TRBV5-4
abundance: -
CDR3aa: CASSLGGRNEAFF
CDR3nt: TGTGCCAGCAGCTTGGGAGGTAGGAATGAAGCTTTCTTT

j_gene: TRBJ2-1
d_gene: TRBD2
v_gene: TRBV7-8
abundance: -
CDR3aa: CASSTDRGRAYNEQFF
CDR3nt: TGTGCCAGCAGCACAGACCGCGGGAGGGCCTACAATGAGCAGTTCTTC

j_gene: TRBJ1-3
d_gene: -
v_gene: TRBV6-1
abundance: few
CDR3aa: CASSEENTIYF
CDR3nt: TGTGCCAGCAGTGAGGAAAACACCATATATTTT

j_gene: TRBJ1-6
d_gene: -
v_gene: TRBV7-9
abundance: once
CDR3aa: CASSLSQGPNSPLHF
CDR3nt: TGTGCCAGCAGCTTATCACAGGGACCTAATTCACCCCTCCACTTT

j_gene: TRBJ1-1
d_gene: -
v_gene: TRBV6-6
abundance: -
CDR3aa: CASSYPDRTRTEAFF
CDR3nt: TGTGCCAGCAGTTACCCAGACAGGACGAGGACTGAAGCTTTCTTT

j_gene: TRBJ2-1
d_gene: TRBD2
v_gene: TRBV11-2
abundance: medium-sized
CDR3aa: CASSFWSGLKDNEQFF
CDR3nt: TGTGCCAGCAGCTTTTGGTCGGGACTAAAAGACAATGAGCAGTTCTTC

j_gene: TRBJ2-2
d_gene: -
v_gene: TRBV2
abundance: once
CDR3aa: CASSEAFRQLELFF
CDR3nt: TGTGCCAGCAGTGAAGCTTTCCGCCAATTGGAGCTGTTTTTT

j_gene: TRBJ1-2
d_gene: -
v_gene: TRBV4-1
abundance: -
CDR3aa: CASSQAPSGTYGYTF
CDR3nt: TGCGCCAGCAGCCAAGCCCCGTCAGGGACGTATGGCTACACCTTC

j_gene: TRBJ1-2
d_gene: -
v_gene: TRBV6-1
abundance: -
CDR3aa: CASSVLIGGYTF
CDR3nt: TGTGCCAGCAGTGTTCTGATCGGGGGCTACACCTTC

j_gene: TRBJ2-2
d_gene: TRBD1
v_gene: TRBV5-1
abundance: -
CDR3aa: CASSLEGGTNTGELFF
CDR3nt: TGCGCCAGCAGCTTGGAAGGGGGCACGAACACCGGGGAGCTGTTTTTT

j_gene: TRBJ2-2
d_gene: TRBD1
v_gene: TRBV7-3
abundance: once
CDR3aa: CASSLDRANTGELFF
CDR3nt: TGTGCCAGCAGCTTGGACAGGGCTAACACCGGGGAGCTGTTTTTT

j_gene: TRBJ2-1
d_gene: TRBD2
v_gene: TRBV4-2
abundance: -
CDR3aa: CASSPVQGTGTSAFSYNEQFF
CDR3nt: TGTGCCAGCAGCCCCGTCCAGGGGACCGGGACTAGCGCCTTCTCCTACAATGAGCAGTTCTTC

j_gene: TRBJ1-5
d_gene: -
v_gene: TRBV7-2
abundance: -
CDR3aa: CASSSWGGSNQPQHF
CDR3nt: TGTGCCAGCAGCTCCTGGGGTGGGAGCAATCAGCCCCAGCATTTT

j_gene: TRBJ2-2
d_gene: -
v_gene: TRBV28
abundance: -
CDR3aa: CASSLTGSKNTGELFF
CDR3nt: TGTGCCAGCAGTTTAACAGGGTCGAAGAACACCGGGGAGCTGTTTTTT